The clone carrying this T cell receptor beta chain was detected only once. Measured with immunoSEQ multiplex PCR; TCRdb has only the in-frame clones, and not every one. In the table there are 400,000 or so clones, 95% to 97% of which are singletons. The data belong to a study of shared clonotypes between healthy human individuals. Per germline, CDR1 LNHDA and CDR2 SQIVND (reference sequence). This CDR3 is 15 amino acids long. V gave up 1 base and J gave up 7 bases; unmatched junction bases: 6. The sequence derives from a man aged 30-40 years in good health. The sequenced sample was memory CD8+ T cells sorted from blood. Subset meaning: CD45RO+ cells pooled with CCR7-negative TemRA cells. The chain uses TRBV19 and TRBJ2-3; 9 nucleotides agree with TRBD2. CDR3 sequence (DNA): TGTGCCAGTAGTATAGTAGCGGGAGAGGGGAATACGCAGTATTTT. Protein sequence: CASSIVAGEGNTQYF. The full variable domain, in which reference TRBV19 and TRBJ2-3 provide the parts outside the CDR3, is DGGITQSPKYLFRKEGQNVTLSCEQNLNHDAMYWYRQDPGQGLRLIYYSQIVNDFQKGDIAEGYSVSREKKESFPLTVTSAQKNPTAFYLCASSIVAGEGNTQYFGPGTRLTVL.